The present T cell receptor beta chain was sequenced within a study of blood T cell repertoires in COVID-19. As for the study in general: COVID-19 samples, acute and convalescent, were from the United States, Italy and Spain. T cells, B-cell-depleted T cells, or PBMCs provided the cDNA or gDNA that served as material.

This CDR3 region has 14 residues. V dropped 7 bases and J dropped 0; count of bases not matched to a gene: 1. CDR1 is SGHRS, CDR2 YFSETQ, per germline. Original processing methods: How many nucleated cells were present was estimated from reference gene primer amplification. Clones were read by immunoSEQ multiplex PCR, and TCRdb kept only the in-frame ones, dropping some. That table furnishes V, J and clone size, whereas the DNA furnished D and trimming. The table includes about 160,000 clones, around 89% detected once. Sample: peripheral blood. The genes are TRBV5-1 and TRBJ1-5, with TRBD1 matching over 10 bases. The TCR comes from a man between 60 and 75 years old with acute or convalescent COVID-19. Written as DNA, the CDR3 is TGCGCCAGCGGGACAGGGGATAGCAATCAGCCCCAGCATTTT. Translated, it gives CASGTGDSNQPQHF.